This T cell receptor (beta chain) stems from a study of blood T cell repertoires in COVID-19. Across the study: COVID-19 samples collected from the United States, Italy and Spain covered acute and convalescent phases.

Authors' analysis steps: Amplification with reference gene primers provided the estimates of nucleated cell counts. Some clones are missing from TCRdb's copy, which holds only in-frame ones; the method was immunoSEQ multiplex PCR. Clone size and V and J calls were adopted from that table, with D and trimming inferred from the DNA. The sample has 150,000 to 200,000 clones, about four fifths seen once. Per germline, CDR1 MNHEY and CDR2 SVGEGT. V dropped 6 bases and J dropped 0; count of bases not matched to a gene: 15. This CDR3 comprises 19 residues. This chain joins TRBV6-2 or TRBV6-3 and TRBJ1-5, with TRBD1 matching 9 bases. Sequencing used peripheral blood. The receptor's source is a man in his sixties or seventies with active or convalescent COVID-19. CDR3 residues: CASSIQGTGRGYSNQPQHF. CDR3 DNA sequence: TGTGCCAGCAGCATTCAAGGGACAGGGAGAGGTTATAGCAATCAGCCCCAGCATTTT.